This T cell receptor (beta chain) was recorded in a study of blood T cell repertoires in COVID-19. Overall study context: Collection of acute and convalescent COVID-19 samples took place in the United States, Italy and Spain. T cells, B-cell-depleted T cells, or PBMCs provided the cDNA or gDNA that served as material.

Trimming took 6 bases from V and 4 from J, leaving 16 bases between them. This CDR3 has 15 residues. In germline, CDR1 is LNHDA, CDR2 SQIVND (reference sequence). Study processing details: Estimates of nucleated cell counts were drawn from the amplification of reference gene primers. Method: immunoSEQ multiplex PCR; TCRdb's copy keeps in-frame clones and lacks some. V and J calls and clone size are copied from that table; D and trimming were computed from the DNA. The sample includes almost 200,000 clones, 80% to 90% of them seen just once. The source material was peripheral blood. This TCR derives from a woman between 65 and 79 years old with acute or convalescent COVID-19. The V gene is TRBV19, the J gene TRBJ2-1; D unclear. CDR3 in DNA: TGTGCCAGTAGGAATAGTGAGAAAGCTTACAATGAGCAGTTCTTC. Translating it yields CASRNSEKAYNEQFF.